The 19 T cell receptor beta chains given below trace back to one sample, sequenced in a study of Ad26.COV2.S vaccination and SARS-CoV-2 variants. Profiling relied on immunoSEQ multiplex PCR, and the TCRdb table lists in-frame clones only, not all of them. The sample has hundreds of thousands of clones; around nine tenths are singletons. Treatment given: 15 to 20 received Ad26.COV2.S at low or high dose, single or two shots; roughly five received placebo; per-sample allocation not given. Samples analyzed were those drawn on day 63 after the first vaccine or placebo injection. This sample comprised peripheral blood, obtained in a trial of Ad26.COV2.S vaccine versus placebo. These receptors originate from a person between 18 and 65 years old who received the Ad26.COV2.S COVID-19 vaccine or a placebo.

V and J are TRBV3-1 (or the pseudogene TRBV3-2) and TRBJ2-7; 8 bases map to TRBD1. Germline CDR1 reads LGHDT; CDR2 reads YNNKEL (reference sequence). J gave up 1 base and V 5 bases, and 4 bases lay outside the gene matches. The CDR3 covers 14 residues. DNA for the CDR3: TGTGCCAGCAGCTTCGGACAGGGTTCCTACGAGCAGTACTTC. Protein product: CASSFGQGSYEQYF.

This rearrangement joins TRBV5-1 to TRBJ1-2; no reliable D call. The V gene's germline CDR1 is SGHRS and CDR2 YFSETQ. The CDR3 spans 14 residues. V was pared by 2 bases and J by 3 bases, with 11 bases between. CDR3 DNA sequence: TGCGCCAGCAGCTTCAAAACAGCATACTATGGCTACACCTTC. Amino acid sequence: CASSFKTAYYGYTF. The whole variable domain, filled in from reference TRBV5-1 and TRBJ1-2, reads KAGVTQTPRYLIKTRGQQVTLSCSPISGHRSVSWYQQTPGQGLQFLFEYFSETQRNKGNFPGRFSGRQFSNSRSEMNVSTLELGDSALYLCASSFKTAYYGYTFGSGTRLTVV.

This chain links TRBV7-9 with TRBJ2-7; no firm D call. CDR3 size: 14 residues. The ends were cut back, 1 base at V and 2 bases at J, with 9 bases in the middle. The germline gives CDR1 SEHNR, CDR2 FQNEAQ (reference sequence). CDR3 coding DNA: TGTGCCAGCAGCTTAGTCGAGAATACCTACGAGCAGTACTTC. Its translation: CASSLVENTYEQYF. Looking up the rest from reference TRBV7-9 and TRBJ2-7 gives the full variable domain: DTGVSQNPRHKITKRGQNVTFRCDPISEHNRLYWYRQTLGQGPEFLTYFQNEAQLEKSRLLSDRFSAERPKGSFSTLEIQRTEQGDSAMYLCASSLVENTYEQYFGPGTRLTVT.

CDR3 protein: CASSLLAAATYEQYF. The CDR3 nucleotides read TGTGCCAGCAGTCTACTAGCGGCTGCGACCTACGAGCAGTACTTC. V is TRBV28 and J is TRBJ2-7; 8 nucleotides align to TRBD2. The CDR3 loop spans 15 amino acids. Trimming removed 5 bases from V and 2 bases from J; junction bases left unmatched: 8. In germline, CDR1 is MDHEN, CDR2 SYDVKM.

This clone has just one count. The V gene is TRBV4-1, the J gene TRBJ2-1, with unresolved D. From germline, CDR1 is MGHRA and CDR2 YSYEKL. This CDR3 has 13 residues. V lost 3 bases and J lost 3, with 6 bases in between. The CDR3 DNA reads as TGCGCCAGCAGCCACAACGGCTACAATGAGCAGTTCTTC. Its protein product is CASSHNGYNEQFF.

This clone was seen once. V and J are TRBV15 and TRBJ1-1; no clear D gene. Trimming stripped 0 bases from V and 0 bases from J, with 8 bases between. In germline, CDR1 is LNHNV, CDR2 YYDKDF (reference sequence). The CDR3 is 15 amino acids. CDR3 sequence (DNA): TGTGCCACCAGCAGAGATCTGAACATGAACACTGAAGCTTTCTTT. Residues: CATSRDLNMNTEAFF.

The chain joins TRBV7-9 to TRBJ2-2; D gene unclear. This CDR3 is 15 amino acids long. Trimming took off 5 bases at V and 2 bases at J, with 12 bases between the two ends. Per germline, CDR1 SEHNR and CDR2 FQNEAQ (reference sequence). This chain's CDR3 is CASSRPGPNTGELFF. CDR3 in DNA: TGTGCCAGCAGCCGCCCGGGCCCAAACACCGGGGAGCTGTTTTTT.

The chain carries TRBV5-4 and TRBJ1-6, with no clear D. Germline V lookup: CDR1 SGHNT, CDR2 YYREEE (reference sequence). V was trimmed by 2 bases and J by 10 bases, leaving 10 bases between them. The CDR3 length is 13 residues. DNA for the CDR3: TGTGCCAGCAGCTTACAACAGAACTCACCCCTCCACTTT. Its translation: CASSLQQNSPLHF.

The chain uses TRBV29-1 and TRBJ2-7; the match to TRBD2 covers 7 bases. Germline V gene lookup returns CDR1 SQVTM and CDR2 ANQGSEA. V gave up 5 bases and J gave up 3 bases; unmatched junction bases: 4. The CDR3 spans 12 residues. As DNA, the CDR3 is TGCAGCGTTCAGGCTAGCGGCTACGAGCAGTACTTC. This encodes CSVQASGYEQYF.

In DNA form, the CDR3 reads TGTGCCAGCAGTGAGACTAGTAATAGCTACGAGCAGTACTTC. This sequence encodes CASSETSNSYEQYF. V and J are TRBV2 and TRBJ2-7; D possibly corresponds to TRBD2 (6 bases). CDR3 length equals 14 residues. Germline CDR1 reads SNHLY; CDR2 reads FYNNEI. V was shortened by 3 bases and J by 3 bases, with 12 bases between the two germline ends.

CDR3 protein: CASSQTTNTGELFF. Written as DNA, the CDR3 is TGTGCCAGCAGCCAAACGACGAACACCGGGGAGCTGTTTTTT. The chain couples TRBV4-2 to TRBJ2-2; D not resolved. CDR3 size: 14 residues. V gave up 2 bases and J gave up 0 bases, with 4 bases separating them. Germline V gene data show CDR1 as LGHNA and CDR2 as YNFKEQ.

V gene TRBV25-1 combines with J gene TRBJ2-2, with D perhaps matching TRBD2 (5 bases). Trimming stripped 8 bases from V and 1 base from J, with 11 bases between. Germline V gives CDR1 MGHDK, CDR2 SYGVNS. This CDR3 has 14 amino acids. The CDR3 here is CASRQEVNTGELFF. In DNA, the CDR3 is TGTGCCAGCCGTCAGGAGGTGAACACCGGGGAGCTGTTTTTT.

DNA for the CDR3: TGTGCCAGCCGCGGGGGGGCCTACAATGAGCAGTTCTTC. This gives the protein CASRGGAYNEQFF. The chain carries TRBV6-5 and TRBJ2-1; 9 nucleotides line up with TRBD2. The V segment lost 8 bases and the J segment 2 bases; nucleotides outside the gene matches: 1. The V gene's germline CDR1 is MNHEY and CDR2 SVGAGI. The CDR3 spans 13 residues.

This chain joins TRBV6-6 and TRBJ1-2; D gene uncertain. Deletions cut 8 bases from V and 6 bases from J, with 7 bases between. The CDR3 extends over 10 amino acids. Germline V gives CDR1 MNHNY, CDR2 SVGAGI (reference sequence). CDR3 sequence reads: CASSLDGYTF. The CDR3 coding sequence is TGTGCCAGCTCCCTTGATGGCTACACCTTC.

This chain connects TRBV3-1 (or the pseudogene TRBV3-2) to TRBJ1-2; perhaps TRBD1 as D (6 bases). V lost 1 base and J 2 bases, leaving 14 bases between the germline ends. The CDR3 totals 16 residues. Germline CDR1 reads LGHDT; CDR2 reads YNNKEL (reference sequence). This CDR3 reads CASSQVSRGINYGYTF. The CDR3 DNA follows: TGTGCCAGCAGCCAAGTATCGAGGGGGATCAACTATGGCTACACCTTC.

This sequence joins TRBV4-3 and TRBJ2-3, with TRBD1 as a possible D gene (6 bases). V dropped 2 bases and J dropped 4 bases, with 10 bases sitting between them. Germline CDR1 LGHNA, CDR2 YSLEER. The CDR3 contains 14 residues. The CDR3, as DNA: TGCGCCAGCAGCCAAACAGGGTTTGCAGATACGCAGTATTTT. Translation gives CASSQTGFADTQYF.

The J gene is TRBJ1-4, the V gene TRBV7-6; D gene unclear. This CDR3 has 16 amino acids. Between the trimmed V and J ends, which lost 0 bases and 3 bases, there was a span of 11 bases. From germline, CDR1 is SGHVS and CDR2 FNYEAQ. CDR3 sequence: CASSLAVGGANEKLFF. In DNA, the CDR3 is TGTGCCAGCAGCTTAGCAGTCGGCGGCGCTAATGAAAAACTGTTTTTT.

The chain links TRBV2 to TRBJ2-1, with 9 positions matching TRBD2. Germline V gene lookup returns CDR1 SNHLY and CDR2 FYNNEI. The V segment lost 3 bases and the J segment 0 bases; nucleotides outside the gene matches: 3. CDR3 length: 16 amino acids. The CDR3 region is CASSESSGASYNEQFF. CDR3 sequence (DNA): TGTGCCAGCAGTGAGTCTAGCGGGGCCTCCTACAATGAGCAGTTCTTC.

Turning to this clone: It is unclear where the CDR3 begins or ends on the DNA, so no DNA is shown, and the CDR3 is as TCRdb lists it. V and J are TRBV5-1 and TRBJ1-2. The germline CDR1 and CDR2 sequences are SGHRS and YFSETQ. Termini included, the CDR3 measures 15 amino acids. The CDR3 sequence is CASSSLGVGQGSFTF.